The sequence of this T cell receptor beta chain was determined in a study of blood T cells in healthy people across ages. Study results and limitations: TCR beta diversity correlated strongly with naive T cell percentage. Diversity estimates drawn from one million T cells were deemed underestimates.

Germline V gene data show CDR1 as SGHDN and CDR2 as FVKESK. The V and J ends lost 4 bases and 0 bases respectively, with 7 bases between them. The CDR3 is made up of 14 amino acids. Note on this clonotype: Its matching antigen is unknown.

A second about 6 to 11 cycle PCR used barcoded and J-beta primers. The authors tagged each cDNA molecule using a template-switch adaptor with 12 random nucleotides. TCRdb re-called the 5' RACE reads with MiXCR, one entry per CDR3 protein. In the table there are nearly 1 million distinct CDR3 sequences, roughly 51% of which are singletons. The chain combines TRBV14 with TRBJ1-5; unclear D gene. The source is a woman aged 55-69 years in good health. Sequenced material: blood. CDR3 protein: CASSPPPSNQPQHF. CDR3 sequence (DNA): TGTGCCAGCAGCCCTCCCCCTAGCAATCAGCCCCAGCATTTT.